Shown below are 18 T cell receptor beta chains from a single sample sequenced in a study of T cell responses to AZD1222 COVID-19 vaccine. This table comes from immunoSEQ multiplex PCR, and its TCRdb copy is limited to in-frame clones, with some not included. The sample shows 150,000 to 160,000 clones, around 87% of them seen only once. The sample was peripheral blood, taken 28 days after the second AZD1222 dose. The receptors come from an adult who received the AZD1222 COVID-19 vaccine.

As concerns this clone: A far larger clone is only one base removed, so a read error is likely. V usage is TRBV7-8 and J usage is TRBJ2-3; D is undetermined. Trimming took off 5 bases at V and 2 bases at J, with 2 bases between the two ends. CDR1 and CDR2 from the germline V gene are SGHVS and FQNEAQ. CDR3 length: 11 residues. CDR3: CASSHTDTQYF. Written as DNA, the CDR3 is TGTGCCAGCAGCCACACAGATACGCAGTATTTT.

V and J are TRBV11-2 and TRBJ2-3, with 8 bases lining up with TRBD1. The CDR3 extends over 15 amino acids. CDR1 and CDR2 from the germline V gene are SGHAT and FQNNGV. V dropped 4 bases and J dropped 3; count of bases not matched to a gene: 6. CDR3 loop: CASSYSTGGTDTQYF. In DNA, the CDR3 is TGTGCCAGCAGCTATAGTACAGGGGGAACAGATACGCAGTATTTT. Full variable domain (remainder filled in from reference TRBV11-2 and TRBJ2-3): EAGVAQSPRYKIIEKRQSVAFWCNPISGHATLYWYQQILGQGPKLLIQFQNNGVVDDSQLPKDRFSAERLKGVDSTLKIQPAKLEDSAVYLCASSYSTGGTDTQYFGPGTRLTVL.

The V gene is TRBV6-6, the J gene TRBJ2-7; tentative D call: TRBD2 (7 bases). The length of the CDR3 is 15 residues. The germline V gene has CDR1 MNHNY and CDR2 SVGAGI (reference sequence). The V gene lost 6 bases and the J gene lost 3 bases, with 18 bases spanning the gap. The CDR3 region has the DNA TGTGCCAGCAGCCTCGGGGGCGGGAGTATCTACGAGCAGTACTTC. Amino acid sequence: CASSLGGGSIYEQYF.

V usage is TRBV29-1 and J usage is TRBJ2-5, with D possibly matching TRBD2 (5 bases). Germline V lookup: CDR1 SQVTM, CDR2 ANQGSEA. The CDR3 totals 11 residues. V was pared by 3 bases and J by 7 bases, with 9 bases between. CDR3 protein: CSVDSGGTQYF. The CDR3 nucleotides are TGCAGCGTTGACTCCGGAGGGACCCAGTACTTC.

The chain employs TRBV6-5 and TRBJ2-2; no reliable D call. In germline, CDR1 is MNHEY, CDR2 SVGAGI. The CDR3 covers 12 residues. V lost 6 bases and J lost 3, with 5 bases in between. In DNA, the CDR3 is TGTGCCAGCAGACGCGACACCGGGGAGCTGTTTTTT. Amino acid sequence: CASRRDTGELFF.

The chain couples TRBV7-2 to TRBJ2-7; TRBD2 agrees at 10 bases. The CDR3 is 16 residues long. CDR1 is SGHTA and CDR2 is FQGNSA in the germline V gene. Trimming cost V 1 base and J 3 bases; bases outside gene matches: 6. For the CDR3, the DNA is TGTGCCAGCAGCTTAGTGGGAGCGGGAGGGAGCTACGAGCAGTACTTC. This translates into CASSLVGAGGSYEQYF.

The chain carries TRBV19 and TRBJ2-1; 8 bases agree with TRBD2. The CDR3 extends over 14 amino acids. The V and J ends lost 4 bases and 5 bases, in that order; junction bases with no gene match: 4. The germline V gene has CDR1 LNHDA and CDR2 SQIVND (reference sequence). The CDR3 here is CASSTSGPNNEQFF. In DNA form, the CDR3 reads TGTGCCAGTAGTACTAGCGGGCCTAACAATGAGCAGTTCTTC.

The rearrangement links TRBV5-5 to TRBJ2-1; 10 bases are a match to TRBD2. This CDR3 has 15 residues. The V gene end was trimmed by 1 base and the J gene end by 3 bases; junction bases not matched to a gene: 1. Germline V lookup: CDR1 SGHKS, CDR2 YYEKEE (reference sequence). The DNA of the CDR3 is TGTGCCAGCAGCTTGACTAGCGGGGTCTACAATGAGCAGTTCTTC. This encodes CASSLTSGVYNEQFF.

The CDR3 loop is CASSQDWSWDRGGTDTQYF. The CDR3 region has the DNA TGCGCCAGCAGCCAAGATTGGTCTTGGGACAGGGGGGGCACAGATACGCAGTATTTT. The chain recombines TRBV4-1 with TRBJ2-3, with 11 bases that match TRBD1. This CDR3 comprises 19 residues. V was clipped by 0 bases and J by 1 base; unmatched bases: 9. Germline CDR1 is MGHRA and CDR2 is YSYEKL.

The rearrangement uses TRBV2 and TRBJ2-1; D is undetermined. Germline V gene data show CDR1 as SNHLY and CDR2 as FYNNEI. This CDR3 comprises 11 residues. CDR3 loop: CASFLYNEQFF. The CDR3 DNA sequence: TGTGCTAGCTTTTTGTACAATGAGCAGTTCTTC.

CDR3 DNA: TGTGCCAGCAGCGGGGGACAGCAAGAGACCCAGTACTTC. As protein: CASSGGQQETQYF. This sequence joins TRBV5-4 and TRBJ2-5, with 7 bases aligning to TRBD1. V lost 4 bases, J lost 2 bases, and 2 bases stayed unmatched. The CDR3 length is 13 residues. The V gene's germline CDR1 is SGHNT and CDR2 YYREEE (reference sequence).

J is TRBJ1-1 and V is TRBV14, with a tentative D call TRBD1 (6 bases). CDR1 is SGHDN and CDR2 is FVKESK in the germline V gene. Trimming left V 5 bases short and J 11 bases short, with 27 bases between. CDR3 length: 16 residues. CDR3 coding DNA: TGTGCCAGCAGCTACGGGGGAGGTTACAGGGCTGGCGGTGCTTTCTTT. Residues: CASSYGGGYRAGGAFF. The full variable domain, rest sourced from reference TRBV14 and TRBJ1-1, is EAGVTQFPSHSVIEKGQTVTLRCDPISGHDNLYWYRRVMGKEIKFLLHFVKESKQDESGMPNNRFLAERTGGTYSTLKVQPAELEDSGVYFCASSYGGGYRAGGAFFGQGTRLTVV.

The chain couples TRBV24-1 to TRBJ2-1, with a possible D match to TRBD2 (5 bases). Germline V gives CDR1 KGHDR, CDR2 SFDVKD. There are 12 residues in the CDR3. With 0 bases removed from V and 15 bases from J, the gap between germline ends came to 11 bases. Written as DNA, the CDR3 is TGTGCCACCAGTGATTTGGGACTCGGGTGGTTCTTC. Residues: CATSDLGLGWFF.

The CDR3 DNA follows: TGTGCCAGCAGCTCTAGGGCTGAGGGGAGCTCTGGGGCCAACGTCCTGACTTTC. It yields the protein CASSSRAEGSSGANVLTF. This chain uses TRBV5-4 with TRBJ2-6; D assignment may be TRBD1 or TRBD2 (5 bases each). Germline assignment: CDR1 SGHNT and CDR2 YYREEE (reference sequence). This CDR3 is built from 18 residues. V dropped 3 bases and J dropped 0 bases, with 16 bases sitting between them. The whole variable domain, filled in from reference TRBV5-4 and TRBJ2-6, reads ETGVTQSPTHLIKTRGQQVTLRCSSQSGHNTVSWYQQALGQGPQFIFQYYREEENGRGNFPPRFSGLQFPNYSSELNVNALELDDSALYLCASSSRAEGSSGANVLTFGAGSRLTVL.

CDR3 coding DNA: TGTGCCAGCAGCCCCCTAGGAGGGGGCCTAGAGACCCAGTACTTC. Translation gives CASSPLGGGLETQYF. This chain connects TRBV7-6 to TRBJ2-5, with D tentatively TRBD1 (7 bases). The CDR3 runs 15 residues. Trimming cost V 5 bases and J 4 bases, with 17 bases left between them. The germline V gene has CDR1 SGHVS and CDR2 FNYEAQ.

The rearrangement uses TRBV4-3 and TRBJ2-7; no clear D gene. V was trimmed by 4 bases and J by 6 bases, leaving 13 bases between them. CDR1 is LGHNA and CDR2 is YSLEER in the germline V gene. There are 13 residues in the CDR3. CDR3 amino acids: CASSLGLGAEQYF. The CDR3 nucleotides are TGCGCCAGCAGCCTAGGGCTGGGCGCCGAGCAGTACTTC.

The V gene is TRBV25-1, the J gene TRBJ2-4; 11 bases align to TRBD1. The CDR3 spans 16 residues. The J segment lost 3 bases and the V segment lost 1 base, leaving 2 bases of the junction unmatched. From germline, CDR1 is MGHDK and CDR2 SYGVNS. The CDR3 DNA sequence: TGTGCCAGCAGTGAATGGGGACAGGGGGGCAAAAACATTCAGTACTTC. It encodes CASSEWGQGGKNIQYF. Full variable domain (outside the CDR3, taken from reference TRBV25-1 and TRBJ2-4): EADIYQTPRYLVIGTGKKITLECSQTMGHDKMYWYQQDPGMELHLIHYSYGVNSTEKGDLSSESTVSRIRTEHFPLTLESARPSHTSQYLCASSEWGQGGKNIQYFGAGTRLSVL.

The genes are TRBV2 and TRBJ1-1, with TRBD1 matching over 12 bases. Germline V lookup: CDR1 SNHLY, CDR2 FYNNEI. This CDR3 spans 15 amino acids. The ends lost 7 bases at V and 4 bases at J; junction bases unmatched: 7. CDR3 sequence: CASTGTGGATTEAFF. As DNA, the CDR3 is TGTGCCAGCACCGGGACAGGGGGCGCGACCACTGAAGCTTTCTTT. Based on the CDR3 plus reference TRBV2 and TRBJ1-1, the full variable domain is EPEVTQTPSHQVTQMGQEVILRCVPISNHLYFYWYRQILGQKVEFLVSFYNNEISEKSEIFDDQFSVERPDGSNFTLKIRSTKLEDSAMYFCASTGTGGATTEAFFGQGTRLTVV.